This T cell receptor (beta chain) emerged from a study of T-cell memory formation after mild COVID-19. About the study: The two donors had largely donor-specific TCR clusters.

Findings of the study overall: Clones that contracted from day 15 to 85 had balanced CD4/CD8; later expanders were CD4+ biased. Cross-reactive memory appears to have joined, as suggested by some responding clones showing up in pre-infection memory.

A word on this clonotype: Its antigen is unknown.

The 5'RACE method, run with constant-segment primers, produced TCR alpha and TCR beta cDNA libraries (carrying sample barcodes and UMIs). One entry per CDR3 protein results from TCRdb running MiXCR on the 5' RACE reads. This table has 300,000 to 400,000 distinct CDR3 sequences, under 25% appearing once. Sequencing was done on a sample of PBMCs or a T cell subset sorted from them (not recorded which). The source of this sequence is an adult woman who had mild COVID-19 (a few samples of this study predate the infection). Cell type and time point are not known.

The CDR3 spells CASTLSGVSTDTQYF. In DNA form, the CDR3 reads TGTGCCAGCACCCTTTCAGGGGTTAGCACAGATACGCAGTATTTT. V usage is TRBV12-3 or TRBV12-4 and J usage is TRBJ2-3, with TRBD1 as a possible D gene (6 bases). CDR3 length: 15 amino acids. With 7 bases removed from V and 0 bases from J, the gap between germline ends came to 14 bases.